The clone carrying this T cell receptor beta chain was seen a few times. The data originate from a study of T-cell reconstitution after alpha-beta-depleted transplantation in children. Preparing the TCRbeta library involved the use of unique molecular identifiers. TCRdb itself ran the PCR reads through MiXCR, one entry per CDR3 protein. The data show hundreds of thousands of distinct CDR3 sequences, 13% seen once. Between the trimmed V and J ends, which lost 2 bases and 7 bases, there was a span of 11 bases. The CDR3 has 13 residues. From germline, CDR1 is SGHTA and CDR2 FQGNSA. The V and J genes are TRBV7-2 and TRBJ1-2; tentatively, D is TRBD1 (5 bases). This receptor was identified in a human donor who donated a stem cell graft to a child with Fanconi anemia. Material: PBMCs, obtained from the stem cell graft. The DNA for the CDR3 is TGTGCCAGCAGCTTATCCGCTGGGGGTGGCTACACCTTC. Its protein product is CASSLSAGGGYTF.